These 21 T cell receptor beta chains share one sample of origin, sequenced in a study of blood T cell repertoires in COVID-19. Measured with immunoSEQ multiplex PCR; TCRdb has only the in-frame clones, and not every one. This table has 200,000 to 300,000 clones, roughly 86% appearing once. Sequenced material: peripheral blood. The receptors were sampled from a human donor in a cohort sampled during active COVID-19.

V and J are TRBV27 and TRBJ2-2; the match to TRBD2 covers 11 bases. Germline CDR1 and CDR2: MNHEY and SMNVEV (reference sequence). V was pared by 4 bases and J by 6 bases, with 4 bases of the junction left unmatched. This CDR3 has 15 residues. This CDR3 reads CASSSSGRSPGELFF. CDR3 DNA: TGTGCCAGCAGTTCTAGCGGGAGGTCACCCGGGGAGCTGTTTTTT.

The chain recombines TRBV7-6 with TRBJ1-1; 9 bases map to TRBD1. V shed 5 bases, J shed 6 bases, and the junction held 10 bases outside the gene matches. CDR1 SGHVS and CDR2 FNYEAQ come from the germline V gene. The CDR3 length is 15 residues. This chain's CDR3 is CASSPRTGVGSEAFF. In nucleotides, the CDR3 is TGTGCCAGCAGCCCAAGGACAGGGGTTGGCTCTGAAGCTTTCTTT.

The chain couples TRBV5-1 to TRBJ2-7; 8 positions agree with TRBD1. J gave up 2 bases and V 0 bases, and 4 bases lay outside the gene matches. Germline CDR1 is SGHRS and CDR2 is YFSETQ. The CDR3 is 15 amino acids. The CDR3 here is CASSLAPGQAYEQYF. The CDR3 nucleotides are TGCGCCAGCAGCTTGGCTCCGGGACAGGCCTACGAGCAGTACTTC.

The V and J genes are TRBV5-4 and TRBJ1-2, with 9 bases that match TRBD1. CDR1 SGHNT and CDR2 YYREEE come from the germline V gene (reference sequence). The CDR3 has 15 residues. With V trimmed by 3 bases and J by 4 bases, 7 bases remained unmatched. The CDR3 region has the DNA TGTGCCAGCAGCTGGGCGGGACAGGGCTCCTATGGCTACACCTTC. This gives the protein CASSWAGQGSYGYTF.

In its sample, this clone was seen once. The V and J genes are TRBV7-2 and TRBJ2-1, with 7 nucleotides matching TRBD2. The germline V gene has CDR1 SGHTA and CDR2 FQGNSA. This CDR3 contains 17 residues. Unmatched junction bases numbered 8, after V lost 0 bases and J lost 3 bases. The CDR3 DNA reads TGTGCCAGCAGCTTAGCGTGGGCTAGCGGACACTACAATGAGCAGTTCTTC. This gives the protein CASSLAWASGHYNEQFF.

This chain connects TRBV11-1 to TRBJ1-5, with D perhaps TRBD1 (5 bases). Germline CDR1 and CDR2: SGHAT and FQDESV (reference sequence). The CDR3 length is 13 residues. V dropped 3 bases and J dropped 6 bases, with 9 bases sitting between them. CDR3 nucleotide sequence: TGTGCCAGCAGCTTGTCGACAGTTCAGCCCCAGCATTTT. This gives the protein CASSLSTVQPQHF.

This rearrangement joins TRBV28 to TRBJ2-1; 8 bases match TRBD2. CDR1 and CDR2 (germline): MDHEN, SYDVKM. CDR3 length equals 18 residues. Trimming cost V 6 bases and J 6 bases; bases outside gene matches: 19. The CDR3 loop is CASSDLPRGAGLGNEQFF. CDR3 in DNA: TGTGCCAGCAGCGACCTCCCCCGGGGGGCGGGACTAGGCAATGAGCAGTTCTTC.

The V call is TRBV5-5, the J call TRBJ2-1, with unresolved D. CDR1 is SGHKS and CDR2 is YYEKEE in the germline V gene (reference sequence). V dropped 8 bases and J dropped 8 bases, with 11 bases sitting between them. The CDR3 has 11 residues. CDR3 nucleotide sequence: TGTGCCAGTTTTGCCCTAGATGAGCAGTTCTTC. It yields the protein CASFALDEQFF.

V and J are TRBV5-5 and TRBJ1-2; D not certain. The CDR3 covers 15 residues. The V and J ends lost 1 base and 2 bases respectively, with 12 bases between them. Germline assignment: CDR1 SGHKS and CDR2 YYEKEE (reference sequence). The CDR3 coding sequence is TGTGCCAGCAGCTTGATTTTAGGAGGGAACTATGGCTACACCTTC. This sequence encodes CASSLILGGNYGYTF.

The CDR3 DNA reads as TGTGCCAGCAGGAGACAGGGGAGAGCTGAAGCTTTCTTT. Translation gives CASRRQGRAEAFF. The chain is built from TRBV7-9 and TRBJ1-1, with 8 bases fitting TRBD1. The germline V gene encodes CDR1 SEHNR and CDR2 FQNEAQ (reference sequence). V lost 6 bases, J lost 6 bases, and 6 bases stayed unmatched. The CDR3 contains 13 residues.

This clone has more than one count but fewer than ten. This chain joins TRBV19 and TRBJ2-7; 7 nucleotides align to TRBD1. CDR1 LNHDA and CDR2 SQIVND come from the germline V gene (reference sequence). V shed 5 bases, J shed 0 bases, and the junction held 10 bases outside the gene matches. CDR3 size: 16 residues. The CDR3 DNA is TGTGCCAGTAGTCCCCGGGGACAGAAAACCTCCTACGAGCAGTACTTC. Its translation: CASSPRGQKTSYEQYF. Supplemented by reference TRBV19 and TRBJ2-7, the full variable domain reads DGGITQSPKYLFRKEGQNVTLSCEQNLNHDAMYWYRQDPGQGLRLIYYSQIVNDFQKGDIAEGYSVSREKKESFPLTVTSAQKNPTAFYLCASSPRGQKTSYEQYFGPGTRLTVT.

The chain couples TRBV6-5 to TRBJ2-2, with 8 bases that match TRBD1. The CDR3 is 15 residues long. The germline CDR1 and CDR2 sequences are MNHEY and SVGAGI. After removal of 6 bases from V and 4 bases from J, the junction contained 7 bases not matched to a gene. The CDR3 nucleotides are TGTGCCAGCAGCCTTTGGGACAGGAGCACCGGGGAGCTGTTTTTT. Amino acid sequence: CASSLWDRSTGELFF.

V and J are TRBV3-1 (or the pseudogene TRBV3-2) and TRBJ2-7; no clear D gene. Germline V CDR1 and CDR2: LGHDT, YNNKEL (reference sequence). The ends were cut back, 4 bases at V and 1 base at J, with 5 bases in the middle. This CDR3 has 12 residues. The CDR3, as DNA: TGTGCCAGCAGCCCTTCGTCCTACGAGCAGTACTTC. The encoded protein is CASSPSSYEQYF.

This clone has more than one count but fewer than ten. CDR3 in DNA: TGTGCCAGCAGCAGACAGGGTAGAGGAAACACCATATATTTT. Translated: CASSRQGRGNTIYF. J is TRBJ1-3 and V is TRBV2; 7 bases are shared with TRBD1. This CDR3 has 14 amino acids. Germline CDR1 is SNHLY and CDR2 is FYNNEI. After removal of 6 bases from V and 4 bases from J, the junction contained 6 bases not matched to a gene. The full variable domain, rest sourced from reference TRBV2 and TRBJ1-3, is EPEVTQTPSHQVTQMGQEVILRCVPISNHLYFYWYRQILGQKVEFLVSFYNNEISEKSEIFDDQFSVERPDGSNFTLKIRSTKLEDSAMYFCASSRQGRGNTIYFGEGSWLTVV.

The chain carries TRBV6-8 and TRBJ1-3; tentative D call: TRBD1 (6 bases). This CDR3 has 16 residues. Germline CDR1 reads MNHGY; CDR2 reads SAAAGT. Trimming shortened V by 2 bases and J by 4 bases, and 15 bases separated the two germline ends. The CDR3 region is CASSYTPRGSGNTIYF. The CDR3, as DNA: TGTGCCAGCAGTTACACCCCAAGGGGGAGCGGAAACACCATATATTTT.

This rearrangement joins TRBV4-3 to TRBJ1-2; 7 positions agree with TRBD1. The germline V gene encodes CDR1 LGHNA and CDR2 YSLEER. The CDR3 consists of 15 residues. The trim removed 4 bases at V and 0 bases at J, leaving 5 bases unmatched. The CDR3 DNA sequence: TGCGCCAGCAGCCCCACGGGACAGTCTAACTATGGCTACACCTTC. Protein product: CASSPTGQSNYGYTF.

The rearrangement uses TRBV10-3 and TRBJ1-1; D is possibly TRBD1 (6 bases). V gave up 3 bases and J gave up 1 base, with 15 bases separating them. The length of the CDR3 is 16 residues. CDR1 ENHRY and CDR2 SYGVKD come from the germline V gene. CDR3 amino acids: CAISDHRGGPNTEAFF. CDR3 coding DNA: TGTGCCATCAGTGACCATCGGGGGGGCCCGAACACTGAAGCTTTCTTT.

The chain has TRBV6-5 and TRBJ1-2; 8 bases fit TRBD1. Germline assignment: CDR1 MNHEY and CDR2 SVGAGI. V trimming: 2 bases; J trimming: 4 bases; junction bases outside the gene matches: 9. The CDR3 has 16 residues. CDR3 amino acids: CASSYLETGDFYGYTF. DNA of the CDR3: TGTGCCAGCAGTTACCTGGAGACAGGGGACTTCTATGGCTACACCTTC.

This chain uses TRBV11-2 with TRBJ1-2; the D gene is possibly TRBD1 (5 bases). The CDR3 loop spans 15 amino acids. CDR1 and CDR2 from the germline V gene are SGHAT and FQNNGV. The germline V and J ends were trimmed by 3 bases and 3 bases, with 14 bases remaining between them. The CDR3 loop reads CASSFGTGLDYGYTF. In DNA form, the CDR3 reads TGTGCCAGCAGCTTCGGTACAGGTCTAGACTATGGCTACACCTTC.

V and J are TRBV19 and TRBJ2-7; TRBD1 matches 8 bases. After removal of 7 bases from V and 0 bases from J, the junction contained 5 bases not matched to a gene. The CDR3 consists of 14 residues. Germline CDR1 is LNHDA and CDR2 is SQIVND (reference sequence). The CDR3: CASTGQASSYEQYF. The CDR3 coding sequence is TGTGCCAGTACGGGACAGGCAAGCTCCTACGAGCAGTACTTC.

The chain combines TRBV6-5 with TRBJ2-7; no definite D call. The CDR3 length is 12 residues. Germline V gene lookup returns CDR1 MNHEY and CDR2 SVGAGI. Trimming removed 7 bases at V and 6 bases at J, with 13 bases between. CDR3 nucleotides: TGTGCCAGCACTTGGGCCTCCCTCGAGCAGTACTTC. Translated: CASTWASLEQYF.